The next 5 T cell receptor beta chains were all read from a single sample in a study of early T cells in non-severe SARS-CoV-2 infection. TCRdb independently ran MiXCR on the 5' RACE reads; one entry per CDR3 protein. The sample lists approximately 70,000 distinct CDR3 sequences; 12% were seen once. The sample here was whole blood, taken at baseline. These receptors all stem from an adult who was a healthcare worker with PCR-confirmed SARS-CoV-2 infection or an uninfected control (not recorded which).

Ten or more counts support this clonotype. This chain uses TRBV29-1 with TRBJ2-3; D might be TRBD2 (7 bases). This CDR3 is built from 15 residues. Per the germline V gene, CDR1 is SQVTM and CDR2 is ANQGSEA. V was pared by 6 bases and J by 2 bases, with 18 bases between. CDR3 sequence (DNA): TGCAGCGTCCCGAGTAGGGGGGGCCCCACAGATACGCAGTATTTT. Protein sequence: CSVPSRGGPTDTQYF.

The sample holds many counts of this clonotype. This rearrangement joins TRBV6-6 to TRBJ1-1; TRBD1 matches 7 bases. CDR3 size: 15 residues. In germline, CDR1 is MNHNY, CDR2 SVGAGI (reference sequence). V shed 6 bases, J shed 0 bases, and the junction held 7 bases outside the gene matches. The chain's CDR3 is CASRRPGQLNTEAFF. The DNA for the CDR3 is TGTGCCAGCAGGCGCCCGGGACAGCTGAACACTGAAGCTTTCTTT.

The chain joins TRBV2 to TRBJ1-1, with TRBD1 identical over 7 bases. CDR3 length: 13 residues. After removal of 7 bases from V and 10 bases from J, the junction contained 12 bases not matched to a gene. Germline CDR1 and CDR2: SNHLY and FYNNEI. The CDR3 protein is CASTPTGARGAFF. The CDR3 coding sequence is TGTGCCAGCACCCCAACAGGGGCTCGTGGAGCTTTCTTT.

The table lists this clonotype with many counts. This sequence joins TRBV5-1 and TRBJ2-2; possibly TRBD1 for D (6 bases). The CDR3 is 17 amino acids. CDR1 is SGHRS, CDR2 YFSETQ, per germline. The V and J ends lost 4 bases and 1 base respectively, with 17 bases between them. The CDR3 nucleotides read TGCGCCAGCAGCCCCCCACCCCCAGGGGAGAACACCGGGGAGCTGTTTTTT. Protein: CASSPPPPGENTGELFF.

This clonotype was seen only a few times. The V gene is TRBV15, the J gene TRBJ1-1, with D perhaps matching TRBD1 (5 bases). Germline lookup yields CDR1 LNHNV and CDR2 YYDKDF (reference sequence). The CDR3 is 15 residues long. V shed 3 bases and J shed 1 base, with 12 bases lying between them. The CDR3 coding sequence is TGTGCCACCAGCAGGCCCTCTGGGGCGAACACTGAAGCTTTCTTT. This encodes CATSRPSGANTEAFF.